Presented here are 4 T cell receptor beta chains from one specimen sequenced in a study of beta chain features in type 1 diabetes. Expressed TCRB transcripts were sequenced, since all the RNA that had been isolated was reverse transcribed. Data came from immunoSEQ multiplex PCR; TCRdb stores just in-frame clones and leaves some out. Among hundreds of thousands of clones listed, about a tenth were seen once. Study-level results: Moderately but significantly shorter TCRB CDR3s were found in Type 1 diabetes patients in all four CD4+ subsets.

No cognate antigen is known for these TCRs. Material: naive CD4+ T cells from blood. The receptors shown here come from a man aged 30-40 years with type 1 diabetes.

This clone came up a few times. The V gene is TRBV5-4, the J gene TRBJ2-5; 9 positions agree with TRBD2. The CDR3 is 16 residues long. Trimming cost V 3 bases and J 2 bases; bases outside gene matches: 8. CDR1 SGHNT and CDR2 YYREEE come from the germline V gene (reference sequence). Here the CDR3 DNA reads TGTGCCAGCAGCTCGGCTTTAGCGGGGGCTCAAGAGACCCAGTACTTC. Translating gives CASSSALAGAQETQYF.

This clone was observed a handful of times. CDR3 in amino acids: CSVGGQAAYEQYF. DNA of the CDR3: TGCAGCGTTGGGGGACAGGCCGCCTACGAGCAGTACTTC. The chain links TRBV29-1 to TRBJ2-7, with TRBD1 matching 8 bases. The length of the CDR3 is 13 residues. The J segment lost 2 bases and the V segment lost 4 bases, leaving 4 bases of the junction unmatched. Per the germline V gene, CDR1 is SQVTM and CDR2 is ANQGSEA.

The chain recombines TRBV6-6 with TRBJ2-7; D may be TRBD1 (5 bases). The germline V gene has CDR1 MNHNY and CDR2 SVGAGI (reference sequence). This CDR3 spans 16 amino acids. The V end lost 0 bases, the J end lost 3 bases, and 15 bases lay between the germline ends. In DNA, the CDR3 is TGTGCCAGCAGTTACTCAACAGGACACGATATCTACGAGCAGTACTTC. Translated, it gives CASSYSTGHDIYEQYF.

The V and J genes are TRBV11-2 and TRBJ1-1; 8 bases agree with TRBD1. Germline V lookup: CDR1 SGHAT, CDR2 FQNNGV. This CDR3 has 13 residues. J was trimmed by 9 bases and V by 3 bases; bases with no gene match: 6. This chain's CDR3 is CASSLGTGIQAFF. DNA of the CDR3: TGTGCCAGCAGCTTGGGGACAGGAATCCAAGCTTTCTTT.